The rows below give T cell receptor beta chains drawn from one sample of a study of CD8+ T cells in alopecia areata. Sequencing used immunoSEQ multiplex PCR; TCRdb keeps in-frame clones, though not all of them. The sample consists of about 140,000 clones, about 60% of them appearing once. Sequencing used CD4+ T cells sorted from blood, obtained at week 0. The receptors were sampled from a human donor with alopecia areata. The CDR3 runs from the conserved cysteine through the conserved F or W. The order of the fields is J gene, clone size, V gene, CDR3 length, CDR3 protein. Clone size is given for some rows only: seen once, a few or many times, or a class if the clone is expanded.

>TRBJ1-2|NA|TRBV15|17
CATSRDLNPTVNYGYTF
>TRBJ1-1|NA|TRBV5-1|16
CASSLGTGNMNTEAFF
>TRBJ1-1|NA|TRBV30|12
CAWSPRGGKAFF
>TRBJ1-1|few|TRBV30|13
CAWSSRGNVEAFF
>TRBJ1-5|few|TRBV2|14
CASSDRQPNQPQHF
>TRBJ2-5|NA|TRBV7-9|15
CASSLAITVQETQYF
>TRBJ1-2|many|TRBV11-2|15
CASSLEVTGLYGYTF
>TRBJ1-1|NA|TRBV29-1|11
CSVVPNTEAFF
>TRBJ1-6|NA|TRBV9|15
CASSVESGGNSPLHF
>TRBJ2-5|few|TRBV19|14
CASSIGAVRETQYF
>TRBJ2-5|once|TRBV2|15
CASSAQSGRQETQYF
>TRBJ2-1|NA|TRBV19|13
CASSGRGAGEQFF
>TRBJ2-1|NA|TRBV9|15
CASSVRGLVYNEQFF
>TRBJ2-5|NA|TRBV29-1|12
CSVAQGGETQYF
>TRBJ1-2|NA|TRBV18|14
CASSPTPGADGYTF
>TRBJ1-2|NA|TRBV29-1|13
CSAMDRGLYGYTF
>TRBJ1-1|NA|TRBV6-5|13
CASSFSQNTEAFF
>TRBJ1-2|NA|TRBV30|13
CAWRGTGQRGYTF
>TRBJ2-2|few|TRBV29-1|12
CSVGVSPGELFF
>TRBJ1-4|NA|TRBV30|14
CAWSDGQGVEKLFF
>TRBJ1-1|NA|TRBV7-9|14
CASSSPPANTEAFF
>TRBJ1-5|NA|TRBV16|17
CASSQSGGFNSNQPQHF
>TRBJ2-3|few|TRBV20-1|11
CSASRQGPQYF
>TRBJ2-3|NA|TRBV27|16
CASRGADRRPTDTQYF
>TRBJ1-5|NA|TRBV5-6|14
CASSTWAIGQPQHF
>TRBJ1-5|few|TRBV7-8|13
CASSPHSNQPQHF
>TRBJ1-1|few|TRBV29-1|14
CSVGRGRGSTEAFF
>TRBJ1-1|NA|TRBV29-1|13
CSVDDRTNTEAFF
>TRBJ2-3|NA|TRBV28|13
CASTIQGGDTQYF
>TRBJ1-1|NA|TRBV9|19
CASSPVFTGQGIRNTEAFF
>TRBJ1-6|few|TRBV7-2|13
CASSLDISSPLHF
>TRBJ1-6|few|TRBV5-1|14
CASTLTGIDSPLHF
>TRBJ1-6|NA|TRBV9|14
CASSPRGGNSPLHF
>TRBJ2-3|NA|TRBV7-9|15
CASSTSQTNTDTQYF
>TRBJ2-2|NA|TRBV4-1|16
CASSPGTSGAAGELFF
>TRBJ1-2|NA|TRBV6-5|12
CASSRTGDGYTF
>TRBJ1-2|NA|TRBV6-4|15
CASSAPTGRGYGYTF
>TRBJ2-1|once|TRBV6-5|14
CASSQFSPRNEQFF
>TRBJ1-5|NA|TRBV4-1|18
CASSPDNVRRGLNQPQHF
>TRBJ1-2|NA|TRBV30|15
CAWSNGIRTNYGYTF
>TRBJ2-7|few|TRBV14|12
CASSQGGLVQYF
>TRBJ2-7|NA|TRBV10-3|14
CAISQGGLPYEQYF
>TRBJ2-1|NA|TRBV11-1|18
CASSPRISGGPSYNEQFF
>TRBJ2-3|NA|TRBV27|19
CASSRDITLVLGGASTQYF
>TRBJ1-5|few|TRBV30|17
CAWRPRGTTTGNQPQHF
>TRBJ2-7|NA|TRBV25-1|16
CASSEPTALRPYEQYF
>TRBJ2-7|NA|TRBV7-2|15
CASSFALAGANEQYF
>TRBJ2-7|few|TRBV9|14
CASSPYGGGDEQYF
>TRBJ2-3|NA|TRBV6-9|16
CASRRPCGGSTDTQYF
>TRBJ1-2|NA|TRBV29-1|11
CSAYLNYGYTF
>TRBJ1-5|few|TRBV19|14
CASSIGQGDQPQHF